These T cell receptor beta chains were read from a single sample in a study of blood T cells in healthy people across ages. Each CDR3 protein is one row after TCRdb ran MiXCR on the 5' RACE reads. The table shows under 800,000 distinct CDR3 sequences, with around 40% occurring only once. The specimen was blood. The source of these receptors is an older woman in good health. CDR3s include the opening cysteine and the closing phenylalanine or tryptophan. The order of the fields is D gene, clone size, V gene, J gene, CDR3 protein, CDR3 DNA. D genes are given only for firm matches. The size of a clone is reported for some rows only, either as once, few or many, or as a class for expanded clones.

NA	few	TRBV7-3	TRBJ1-5	CASSSHRVYSNQPQHF	TGTGCCAGCAGCTCCCACAGGGTTTATAGCAATCAGCCCCAGCATTTT
NA	once	TRBV6-5	TRBJ2-7	CASGYSRVVPSYEQYF	TGTGCCAGCGGTTACTCGAGAGTTGTCCCGTCCTACGAGCAGTACTTC
TRBD2	NA	TRBV7-2	TRBJ2-5	CASSSVAGGLPGQYF	TGTGCCAGCAGCTCCGTCGCGGGAGGGCTCCCGGGGCAGTACTTC
NA	few	TRBV20-1	TRBJ2-1	CSAPNEQFF	TGCAGTGCTCCGAATGAGCAGTTCTTC
TRBD2	NA	TRBV7-8	TRBJ2-5	CASSLARGRVQETQYF	TGTGCCAGCAGCTTAGCACGCGGGAGGGTCCAAGAGACCCAGTACTTC
NA	many	TRBV4-2	TRBJ2-3	CASSQMSGPRTDTQYF	TGTGCCAGCAGCCAAATGAGCGGGCCCCGCACAGATACGCAGTATTTT
NA	NA	TRBV20-1	TRBJ2-3	CSAAGGVGGTDTQYF	TGCAGTGCCGCAGGGGGGGTAGGAGGCACAGATACGCAGTATTTT
NA	many	TRBV10-3	TRBJ2-5	CANRDHLQETQYF	TGTGCCAACAGGGACCACCTCCAAGAGACCCAGTACTTC
NA	few	TRBV12-3/TRBV12-4	TRBJ1-2	CASRFDWGYGYTF	TGTGCCAGCAGGTTCGATTGGGGCTATGGCTACACCTTC
TRBD1	many	TRBV5-5	TRBJ2-7	CASSLETGQGYPYEQYF	TGTGCCAGCAGCTTAGAGACCGGACAGGGTTATCCCTACGAGCAGTACTTC
NA	NA	TRBV19	TRBJ1-1	CASSIALNTEAFF	TGTGCCAGTAGTATAGCGCTGAACACTGAAGCTTTCTTT
NA	once	TRBV7-2	TRBJ2-3	CASTLPGSTDTQYF	TGTGCCAGCACCCTACCAGGTAGCACAGATACGCAGTATTTT
NA	NA	TRBV20-1	TRBJ2-1	CSARRGEETQFF	TGCAGTGCTAGACGAGGGGAAGAGACCCAGTTCTTC
NA	NA	TRBV3-1	TRBJ1-1	CASSPTAPAAAFF	TGTGCCAGCAGTCCGACAGCGCCGGCGGCCGCTTTCTTT
TRBD2	NA	TRBV3-1	TRBJ2-3	CASSHSAGGPVDTQYF	TGTGCCAGCAGCCATAGTGCGGGGGGGCCGGTAGATACGCAGTATTTT
NA	NA	TRBV6-2/TRBV6-3	TRBJ2-3	CAIDSSSDRGGHRYAYF	TGTGCCATCGACTCTTCTAGCGACCGCGGAGGACACAGATACGCGTATTTT
TRBD1	few	TRBV4-3	TRBJ2-1	CASSQNGQGAYNEQFF	TGCGCCAGCAGCCAAAACGGACAGGGGGCATACAATGAGCAGTTCTTC
NA	NA	TRBV10-3	TRBJ2-7	CAISGGPYEQYF	TGTGCCATCAGTGGGGGTCCCTACGAGCAGTACTTC
NA	few	TRBV12-3/TRBV12-4	TRBJ2-5	CASSRGEGTLSGQYF	TGTGCCAGCAGCCGGGGAGAGGGGACACTCAGCGGCCAGTACTTC
NA	NA	TRBV6-1	TRBJ2-3	CASSLAARQTSTDTQYF	TGTGCCAGCAGCCTAGCTGCCAGGCAGACTAGCACAGATACGCAGTATTTT
NA	few	TRBV29-1	TRBJ2-7	CSAESPGRSYNEQYF	TGCAGCGCCGAATCCCCAGGCCGCTCCTACAATGAGCAGTACTTC
NA	NA	TRBV12-3/TRBV12-4	TRBJ1-2	CASSSGGEWRYTF	TGTGCCAGCAGTTCAGGCGGGGAATGGCGCTACACCTTC
NA	NA	TRBV12-3/TRBV12-4	TRBJ2-4	CAGSLELLAKNIQYF	TGTGCCGGCAGTTTGGAGCTACTAGCCAAAAACATTCAGTACTTC
NA	many	TRBV29-1	TRBJ2-7	CSVITSYEQYF	TGCAGCGTCATTACTTCCTACGAGCAGTACTTC
NA	few	TRBV7-9	TRBJ2-6	CASREHDPFSGANVLTF	TGTGCCAGCAGAGAACATGACCCATTCTCTGGGGCCAACGTCCTGACTTTC
NA	few	TRBV21-1	TRBJ2-3	CASSSPGDRGKDTQYF	TGTGCCAGCAGCTCACCCGGGGACAGGGGTAAAGATACGCAGTATTTT
TRBD2	NA	TRBV12-3/TRBV12-4	TRBJ2-5	CASSIRGLAGGSRETQYF	TGTGCCAGCAGCATTCGGGGACTAGCGGGAGGTTCCAGGGAGACCCAGTACTTC
NA	NA	TRBV4-1	TRBJ2-1	CASSQDRILANNEQFF	TGCGCCAGCAGCCAAGATAGGATACTAGCTAACAATGAGCAGTTCTTC
NA	NA	TRBV6-2/TRBV6-3	TRBJ2-1	CASRAADWRSSYNEQFF	TGTGCCAGCAGAGCAGCGGACTGGAGAAGCTCCTACAATGAGCAGTTCTTC
NA	NA	TRBV3-1	TRBJ2-1	CASSLHYGEQFF	TGTGCCAGCAGCCTTCACTACGGTGAGCAGTTCTTC
NA	few	TRBV3-1	TRBJ2-1	CASSQENGDEQFF	TGTGCCAGCAGCCAAGAGAACGGGGATGAGCAGTTCTTC
TRBD1	once	TRBV5-1	TRBJ2-5	CASSWTGEETQYF	TGCGCCAGCAGCTGGACAGGGGAAGAGACCCAGTACTTC
NA	NA	TRBV7-2	TRBJ2-5	CASSVQQSGETQYF	TGTGCCAGCAGCGTACAGCAGTCGGGGGAGACCCAGTACTTC
NA	NA	TRBV27	TRBJ2-6	CASSLLGVSGANALTF	TGTGCCAGCAGTTTATTGGGGGTCTCTGGGGCCAACGCCCTGACTTTC
NA	many	TRBV7-9	TRBJ1-2	CASTPGPVANYGYTF	TGTGCCAGCACTCCGGGACCGGTAGCTAACTATGGCTACACCTTC
TRBD1	NA	TRBV7-3	TRBJ2-1	CASSSPGQKWNEQFF	TGTGCCAGCAGCTCTCCGGGACAGAAATGGAATGAGCAGTTCTTC
NA	few	TRBV5-4	TRBJ2-3	CASSLGQITDTQYF	TGTGCCAGCAGCTTGGGGCAGATCACAGATACGCAGTATTTT
NA	NA	TRBV3-1	TRBJ1-4	CASSRRDISTNEKLFF	TGTGCCAGCAGCCGACGGGACATTTCAACTAATGAAAAACTGTTTTTT
TRBD2	few	TRBV7-2	TRBJ2-7	CASRLAGTDYEQYF	TGTGCCAGCAGGCTAGCGGGAACGGACTACGAGCAGTACTTC
NA	NA	TRBV7-9	TRBJ1-6	CASSAWTEKSPLHF	TGTGCCAGCAGCGCGTGGACAGAGAAGTCACCCCTCCACTTT
TRBD2	few	TRBV4-2	TRBJ2-3	CASSPLGQRLAGGSTDTQYF	TGTGCCAGCAGCCCCCTTGGCCAAAGACTAGCGGGGGGGAGCACAGATACGCAGTATTTT
TRBD1	NA	TRBV12-3/TRBV12-4	TRBJ1-4	CASRQTGGRTNEKLFF	TGTGCCAGCAGGCAGACAGGGGGCAGAACTAATGAAAAACTGTTTTTT
TRBD2	many	TRBV10-3	TRBJ2-3	CAISEPGTSGGDTQYF	TGTGCCATCAGTGAACCCGGGACTAGCGGGGGGGATACGCAGTATTTT
NA	once	TRBV5-5	TRBJ2-7	CASSWVATDGEQYF	TGTGCCAGCAGCTGGGTAGCCACAGACGGCGAGCAGTACTTC
TRBD2	NA	TRBV5-1	TRBJ2-3	CASSLGDYHTDMQYF	TGCGCCAGCAGCTTGGGGGACTACCACACAGATATGCAGTATTTT